Presented here are 27 T cell receptor beta chains from one specimen sequenced in a study of T cell changes during pregnancy in multiple sclerosis. Generated by immunoSEQ multiplex PCR, the TCRdb table keeps only in-frame clones and is missing some. In the table there are 55,000 to 65,000 clones, roughly 90% of which are singletons. Sequencing was performed on peripheral blood, taken in the first trimester of pregnancy. These receptors all stem from a female donor in good health, enrolled as a control in a pregnancy study.

This clone was counted a few times. This chain links TRBV7-9 with TRBJ2-7; 8 bases fit TRBD2. J was trimmed by 2 bases and V by 5 bases; bases with no gene match: 11. There are 16 residues in the CDR3. The V gene's germline CDR1 is SEHNR and CDR2 FQNEAQ (reference sequence). This CDR3 is CASSPTSQRGTYEQYF. CDR3 in DNA: TGTGCCAGCAGCCCGACTTCCCAGCGGGGGACCTACGAGCAGTACTTC.

This chain uses TRBV6-4 with TRBJ2-3; D is possibly TRBD2 (5 bases). The CDR3 spans 11 residues. V lost 5 bases to trimming and J lost 9 bases, with 9 bases between them. In germline, CDR1 is MRHNA, CDR2 SNTAGT. CDR3 region: CASSFSGTQYF. The CDR3 nucleotides are TGTGCCAGCAGTTTCTCGGGAACGCAGTATTTT.

This clone was recorded a few times. This rearrangement joins TRBV29-1 to TRBJ1-2, with D possibly being TRBD1 (6 bases). V dropped 6 bases and J dropped 2 bases, with 16 bases sitting between them. CDR1 SQVTM and CDR2 ANQGSEA come from the germline V gene. The CDR3 spans 14 residues. In DNA, the CDR3 is TGCAGCGTCTCCGTCCCTACAGGGAACTATGGCTACACCTTC. This gives the protein CSVSVPTGNYGYTF.

CDR3 coding DNA: TGCGCCAGCAGCCAGGGAGGGACCCTCTACGAGCAGTACTTC. Its translation: CASSQGGTLYEQYF. The chain joins TRBV4-3 to TRBJ2-7; TRBD2 aligns across 7 bases. This CDR3 comprises 14 residues. Trimming at V came to 3 bases and at J to 3 bases, leaving 5 bases not matched to a gene. Germline CDR1 reads LGHNA; CDR2 reads YSLEER.

This clone qualifies as medium-sized. V and J are TRBV6-4 and TRBJ2-1; TRBD2 aligns across 7 bases. The CDR3 is 15 amino acids. The germline V gene has CDR1 MRHNA and CDR2 SNTAGT. The V gene end was trimmed by 3 bases and the J gene end by 2 bases; junction bases not matched to a gene: 4. CDR3 nucleotide sequence: TGTGCCAGCAGTGAGGGGGGAGGGCCCTACAATGAGCAGTTCTTC. Translating gives CASSEGGGPYNEQFF.

The chain recombines TRBV10-3 with TRBJ1-1; TRBD1 is a possible D gene (6 bases). The CDR3 extends over 13 amino acids. CDR1 and CDR2 from the germline V gene are ENHRY and SYGVKD. Trimming stripped 10 bases from V and 0 bases from J, with 12 bases between. Written as DNA, the CDR3 is TGTGCCACAGCCGGACAGATGAACACTGAAGCTTTCTTT. This codes for CATAGQMNTEAFF.

This clone was detected once. The rearrangement links TRBV19 to TRBJ2-1; tentatively, D is TRBD2 (6 bases). The CDR3 sequence is 12 residues long. Germline-derived CDR1 and CDR2 are LNHDA and SQIVND (reference sequence). The germline V and J ends were trimmed by 4 bases and 11 bases, with 12 bases remaining between them. CDR3 sequence reads: CASSNGGDKQFF. The CDR3 DNA sequence: TGTGCCAGTAGTAACGGCGGGGATAAGCAGTTCTTC.

The V and J genes are TRBV5-1 and TRBJ1-5, with TRBD1 identical over 12 bases. V lost 4 bases, J lost 7 bases, and 6 bases stayed unmatched. The CDR3 length is 15 residues. Germline lookup yields CDR1 SGHRS and CDR2 YFSETQ. CDR3 DNA sequence: TGCGCCAGCAGCACCGGGACAGGGGGCGCGCAGCCCCAGCATTTT. It specifies CASSTGTGGAQPQHF.

This clone occurred a few times. The CDR3 is CASSWAGGSNQPQHF. The CDR3 DNA reads TGTGCCAGCAGCTGGGCTGGTGGGAGCAATCAGCCCCAGCATTTT. The V call is TRBV7-2, the J call TRBJ1-5; D unresolved. The CDR3 runs to 15 residues. Trimming stripped 4 bases from V and 1 base from J, with 11 bases between. The germline V gene has CDR1 SGHTA and CDR2 FQGNSA.

V is TRBV9 and J is TRBJ1-4, with 8 positions matching TRBD1. V lost 5 bases to trimming and J lost 7 bases; unmatched junction nucleotides: 7. Germline V gives CDR1 SGDLS, CDR2 YYNGEE. This CDR3 is 14 amino acids long. CDR3 sequence: CASSAQGVGEKLFF. The CDR3 coding sequence is TGTGCCAGCAGTGCACAGGGGGTTGGTGAAAAACTGTTTTTT.

CDR3 amino acids: CASSRAGADTQYF. In DNA form, the CDR3 reads TGTGCCAGCAGCCGAGCAGGGGCAGATACGCAGTATTTT. The rearrangement links TRBV7-9 to TRBJ2-3; a possible D gene is TRBD1 (6 bases). Trimming shortened V by 5 bases and J by 4 bases, and 10 bases separated the two germline ends. CDR3 length: 13 residues. Germline values: CDR1 SEHNR, CDR2 FQNEAQ (reference sequence).

This clone was recorded once. The genes are TRBV7-3 and TRBJ2-6; D might be TRBD2 (7 bases). Germline assignment: CDR1 SGHTA and CDR2 FQGTGA. This CDR3 region has 16 residues. V lost 4 bases, J lost 2 bases, and 12 bases lay in between. CDR3 nucleotide sequence: TGTGCCAGCAGCTACCAAGGGGGGGCTGGGGCCAACGTCCTGACTTTC. This sequence encodes CASSYQGGAGANVLTF.

The chain recombines TRBV30 with TRBJ2-5; 9 nucleotides match TRBD2. Germline trimming cut 0 bases from V and 4 bases from J; bases unmatched to any gene: 6. The CDR3 is 15 residues long. Germline CDR1 and CDR2: GTSNPN and SVGIG (reference sequence). The chain's CDR3 is CAWSVPSGVLETQYF. The DNA for the CDR3 is TGTGCCTGGAGTGTCCCTAGCGGGGTCCTAGAGACCCAGTACTTC.

The V and J genes are TRBV9 and TRBJ2-7, with 14 bases aligning to TRBD2. With V trimmed by 3 bases and J by 6 bases, 5 bases remained unmatched. The CDR3 is 15 amino acids. Germline lookup yields CDR1 SGDLS and CDR2 YYNGEE. CDR3 nucleotides: TGTGCCAGCAGCGGGGGGACTAGCGGGAGAGGCGAGCAGTACTTC. Translation gives CASSGGTSGRGEQYF.

The V gene is TRBV6-5, the J gene TRBJ1-2; 7 positions match TRBD1. Germline CDR1 and CDR2: MNHEY and SVGAGI. With V trimmed by 4 bases and J by 3 bases, 11 bases remained unmatched. The CDR3 consists of 16 residues. The CDR3: CASSSRDSAYYYGYTF. The CDR3 region has the DNA TGTGCCAGCAGTTCTCGGGACAGCGCCTACTACTATGGCTACACCTTC.

V is TRBV5-1 and J is TRBJ2-3; TRBD1 might be the D (5 bases). V was clipped by 8 bases and J by 0 bases, with 16 bases between them. This CDR3 region has 15 residues. CDR1 and CDR2 (germline): SGHRS, YFSETQ. The CDR3 sequence: CASSGSGLSTDTQYF. The CDR3 DNA reads as TGCGCCAGTTCAGGGTCAGGCCTAAGCACAGATACGCAGTATTTT.

This clone was seen once. The chain recombines TRBV9 with TRBJ1-5; TRBD1 aligns across 11 bases. The CDR3 is 17 amino acids. CDR1 and CDR2 (germline): SGDLS, YYNGEE. With 4 bases clipped from V and 0 bases from J, the junction kept 6 bases outside the gene matches. The CDR3 loop is CASSSGQGADSNQPQHF. The CDR3 coding sequence is TGTGCCAGCAGCTCTGGACAGGGGGCTGATAGCAATCAGCCCCAGCATTTT.

The chain joins TRBV7-9 to TRBJ2-5; 10 nucleotides line up with TRBD1. The CDR3 is 15 residues long. Germline lookup yields CDR1 SEHNR and CDR2 FQNEAQ (reference sequence). Trimming cost V 2 bases and J 5 bases; bases outside gene matches: 5. Here the CDR3 DNA reads TGTGCCAGCAGCTTAAAGGGGGGACAGGGGGAGACCCAGTACTTC. Its protein product is CASSLKGGQGETQYF. The full variable domain, completed using reference TRBV7-9 and TRBJ2-5, is DTGVSQNPRHKITKRGQNVTFRCDPISEHNRLYWYRQTLGQGPEFLTYFQNEAQLEKSRLLSDRFSAERPKGSFSTLEIQRTEQGDSAMYLCASSLKGGQGETQYFGPGTRLLVL.

The genes are TRBV9 and TRBJ2-3; TRBD1 aligns across 8 bases. This CDR3 is built from 16 residues. CDR1 SGDLS and CDR2 YYNGEE come from the germline V gene. The trim removed 2 bases at V and 2 bases at J, leaving 7 bases unmatched. CDR3 DNA: TGTGCCAGCAGCGTCAGACCGGGACAGGACACAGATACGCAGTATTTT. This translates into CASSVRPGQDTDTQYF. The full variable domain, in which reference TRBV9 and TRBJ2-3 provide the parts outside the CDR3, is DSGVTQTPKHLITATGQRVTLRCSPRSGDLSVYWYQQSLDQGLQFLIQYYNGEERAKGNILERFSAQQFPDLHSELNLSSLELGDSALYFCASSVRPGQDTDTQYFGPGTRLTVL.

The J gene is TRBJ1-2, the V gene TRBV18; 9 positions agree with TRBD1. V was pared by 7 bases and J by 3 bases, with 12 bases of the junction left unmatched. CDR1 and CDR2 from the germline V gene are KGHSH and LQKENI. This CDR3 spans 16 amino acids. In nucleotides, the CDR3 is TGTGCCAGCTTAACCGGGACAGGGACGATTGACTATGGCTACACCTTC. Translating it yields CASLTGTGTIDYGYTF.

With respect to this clone: Relative to the germline gene, one junction end is altered; a read error may explain this. The rearrangement uses TRBV28 and TRBJ1-2; TRBD1 agrees at 7 bases. Germline CDR1 and CDR2: MDHEN and SYDVKM. This CDR3 is 15 amino acids long. The CDR3 reads CASRFLGQSNYGYTF. CDR3 coding DNA: TGTGCCAGCCGTTTCCTGGGACAGTCTAACTATGGCTACACCTTC.

The V and J genes are TRBV7-8 and TRBJ2-1; 15 bases agree with TRBD2. The CDR3 has 17 residues. Germline V gene data show CDR1 as SGHVS and CDR2 as FQNEAQ. The trim removed 5 bases at V and 4 bases at J, leaving 6 bases unmatched. CDR3 coding DNA: TGTGCCAGCAGCCTTCGGGGACTAGCGGGGGGATACAATGAGCAGTTCTTC. It is translated as CASSLRGLAGGYNEQFF. Together with reference TRBV7-8 and TRBJ2-1, the CDR3 gives the full variable domain: GAGVSQSPRYKVAKRGQDVALRCDPISGHVSLFWYQQALGQGPEFLTYFQNEAQLDKSGLPSDRFFAERPEGSVSTLKIQRTQQEDSAVYLCASSLRGLAGGYNEQFFGPGTRLTVL.

The rearrangement links TRBV4-3 to TRBJ2-7; 9 bases are shared with TRBD1. The germline CDR1 and CDR2 sequences are LGHNA and YSLEER. V lost 0 bases and J lost 1; bases outside the gene matches: 1. The CDR3 extends over 15 amino acids. CDR3 sequence: CASSQDDRGSYEQYF. CDR3 nucleotides: TGCGCCAGCAGCCAAGATGACAGGGGGTCCTACGAGCAGTACTTC.

The chain links TRBV7-9 to TRBJ2-7, with D perhaps matching TRBD2 (5 bases). Germline assignment: CDR1 SEHNR and CDR2 FQNEAQ (reference sequence). V lost 4 bases, J lost 1 base, and 8 bases lay in between. The CDR3 spans 13 residues. CDR3 bases: TGTGCCAGCAGCTCCGCGGGTTCCTACGAGCAGTACTTC. This gives the protein CASSSAGSYEQYF.

The rearrangement links TRBV30 to TRBJ1-6; D is ambiguous. Trimming removed 0 bases from V and 11 bases from J, with 8 bases in between. Germline CDR1 and CDR2: GTSNPN and SVGIG (reference sequence). The CDR3 extends over 12 amino acids. In DNA form, the CDR3 reads TGTGCCTGGAGTGTAGCGAGGCCACCCCTCCACTTT. Translation gives CAWSVARPPLHF.

The V and J genes are TRBV9 and TRBJ2-2; weak D call: TRBD2 (5 bases). Germline values: CDR1 SGDLS, CDR2 YYNGEE. The CDR3 sequence is 15 residues long. V lost 4 bases to trimming and J lost 3 bases, with 13 bases between them. CDR3 residues: CASSPPPRDTGELFF. Written as DNA, the CDR3 is TGTGCCAGCAGCCCTCCCCCGAGGGACACCGGGGAGCTGTTTTTT. The whole variable domain, filled in from reference TRBV9 and TRBJ2-2, reads DSGVTQTPKHLITATGQRVTLRCSPRSGDLSVYWYQQSLDQGLQFLIQYYNGEERAKGNILERFSAQQFPDLHSELNLSSLELGDSALYFCASSPPPRDTGELFFGEGSRLTVL.

V usage is TRBV6-5 and J usage is TRBJ1-2; the D gene is possibly TRBD1 (5 bases). CDR3 length: 14 amino acids. Germline V gene data show CDR1 as MNHEY and CDR2 as SVGAGI. Trimming shortened V by 0 bases and J by 8 bases, and 13 bases separated the two germline ends. The CDR3 DNA reads TGTGCCAGCAGTTACTCGCAGGGCCAAAGGGGCTACACCTTC. It yields the protein CASSYSQGQRGYTF.